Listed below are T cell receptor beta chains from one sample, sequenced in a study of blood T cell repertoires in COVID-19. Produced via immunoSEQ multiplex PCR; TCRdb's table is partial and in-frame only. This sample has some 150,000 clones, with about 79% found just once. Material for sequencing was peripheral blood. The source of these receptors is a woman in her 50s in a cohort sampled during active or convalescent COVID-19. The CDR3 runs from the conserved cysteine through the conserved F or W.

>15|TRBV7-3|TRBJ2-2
CASSLKSGGTGELFF
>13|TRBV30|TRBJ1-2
CAWNLGVGDGYTF
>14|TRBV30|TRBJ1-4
CAWSRGWGNEKLFF
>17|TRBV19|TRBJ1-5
CASSPHPGTDVNQPQHF
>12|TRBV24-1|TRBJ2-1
CATSETGNEQFF
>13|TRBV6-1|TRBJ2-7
CASSTGNPYEQYF
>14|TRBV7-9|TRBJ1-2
CASSLVTGNYGYTF
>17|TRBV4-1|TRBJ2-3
CASSQDRRGASTDTQYF
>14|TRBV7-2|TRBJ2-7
CASSSYLESYEQYF
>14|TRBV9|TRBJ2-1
CASSVDRVDREQFF
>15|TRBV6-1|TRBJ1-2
CASSEGRGANYGYTF
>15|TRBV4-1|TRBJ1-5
CASSQGGRSNQPQHF
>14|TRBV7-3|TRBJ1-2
CASSLSGTEDGYTF
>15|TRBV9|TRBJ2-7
CASNRDGTSSSEQYF
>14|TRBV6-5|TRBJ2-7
CASSSKGQGREQYF
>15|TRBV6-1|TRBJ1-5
CASSEATGDNQPQHF
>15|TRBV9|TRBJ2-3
CASSVDGRATDTQYF
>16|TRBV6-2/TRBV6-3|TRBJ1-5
CASSWRDLRGNQPQHF
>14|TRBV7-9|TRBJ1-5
CASSLSQGHQPQHF
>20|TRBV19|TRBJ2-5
CASSISRTSGGRVPRETQYF
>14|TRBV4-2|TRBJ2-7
CASSQVGDFPEQYF
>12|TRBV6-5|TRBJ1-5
CASSNRVEPQHF
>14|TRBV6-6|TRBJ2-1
CASSLPGDWDEQFF
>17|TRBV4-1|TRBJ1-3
CASSQDGGQSSGNTIYF
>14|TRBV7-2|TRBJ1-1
CASSLAALNTEAFF
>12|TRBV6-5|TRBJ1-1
CASGTLGQGAFF
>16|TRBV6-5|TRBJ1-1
CASSYLGGQGYTEAFF
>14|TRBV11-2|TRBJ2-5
CASSFSGAQETQYF
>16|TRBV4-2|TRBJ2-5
CASSQMTSGGRETQYF
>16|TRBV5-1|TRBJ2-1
CASSGGGTGVYNEQFF